The 2 T cell receptor beta chains reported below all come from one sample, sequenced in a study of OX40 agonist ivuxolimab in advanced cancers. Profiled with immunoSEQ multiplex PCR; TCRdb holds only in-frame clones, not every one. The table has roughly 45,000 clones, about four fifths seen once. The source material was CD4+ or CD8+ T cells sorted from blood, sampled in a trial of the OX40 agonist ivuxolimab. These receptors all stem from an adult with an advanced solid tumor such as melanoma, head and neck, liver or kidney cancer.

The CDR3 nucleotides read TGTGCCAGCAGACTCCAACTAGGGGGCATCGGGGAGCTGTTTTTT. Protein product: CASRLQLGGIGELFF. The chain couples TRBV28 to TRBJ2-2; 7 bases align to TRBD1. The V gene's germline CDR1 is MDHEN and CDR2 SYDVKM. V lost 6 bases to trimming and J lost 7 bases; unmatched junction nucleotides: 11. This CDR3 spans 15 amino acids.

This CDR3 reads CASASGLEAFF. In DNA, the CDR3 is TGTGCCAGCGCTTCAGGGTTAGAAGCTTTCTTT. The genes are TRBV2 and TRBJ1-1; maybe TRBD1 (5 bases). This CDR3 is 11 amino acids long. The V end lost 8 bases, the J end lost 8 bases, and 12 bases lay between the germline ends. Germline lookup yields CDR1 SNHLY and CDR2 FYNNEI.